The 20 T cell receptor beta chains below all came from one sample that was sequenced in a study of T-cell reconstitution after alpha-beta-depleted transplantation in children. This sample's TCRbeta library carried unique molecular identifier barcodes. TCRdb re-called the PCR reads through MiXCR, storing one row per CDR3 protein. The sample records fewer than 350,000 distinct CDR3 sequences, 11% being singletons. This material consisted of peripheral blood, taken 180 days after TCRalphabeta/CD19-depleted stem cell transplant. The receptors were sampled from a male patient aged 2 to 10 who had a stem cell transplant for chronic granulomatous disease, so the T cells may come from the graft donor.

This clonotype was found many times. CDR3 coding DNA: TGCAGTGCTAGAGTTGAAAAATCCGGGACTAGCGGGAGGAATGAGCAGTTCTTC. Encoded protein: CSARVEKSGTSGRNEQFF. The chain recombines TRBV20-1 with TRBJ2-1, with 15 bases that match TRBD2. Germline V gene data show CDR1 as DFQATT and CDR2 as SNEGSKA (reference sequence). V dropped 1 base and J dropped 7; count of bases not matched to a gene: 11. The CDR3 covers 18 residues.

Remarks on this clonotype: The junction departs from germline at one end; a sequencing error may be responsible. The chain combines TRBV19 with TRBJ2-7; TRBD2 matches 14 bases. This CDR3 spans 16 amino acids. Germline values: CDR1 LNHDA, CDR2 SQIVND (reference sequence). CDR3 in amino acids: CASSIGTSGGSYKQYF. CDR3 nucleotide sequence: TGTGCCAGTAGTATCGGGACTAGCGGGGGCTCCTACAAGCAGTACTTC.

With regard to this clonotype: Just one base apart from a much larger clone, this may be a read error. The rearrangement joins TRBV4-3 to TRBJ2-5; possible D gene TRBD1, 5 bases. The ends were cut back, 0 bases at V and 2 bases at J, with 16 bases in the middle. Germline V lookup: CDR1 LGHNA, CDR2 YSLEER. The CDR3 is 17 residues long. This chain's CDR3 is CASSQEIIWQGQETQYF. In DNA form, the CDR3 reads TGCGCCAGCAGCCAAGAAATAATCTGGCAGGGTCAAGAGACCCAGTACTTC.

This clonotype was counted many times. The chain employs TRBV4-1 and TRBJ2-4, with 12 bases lining up with TRBD2. The CDR3 has 17 residues. Germline assignment: CDR1 MGHRA and CDR2 YSYEKL. J was trimmed by 2 bases and V by 8 bases; bases with no gene match: 10. CDR3 in amino acids: CASASGRAFDPKNIQYF. CDR3 DNA sequence: TGCGCCAGCGCTAGCGGGAGGGCCTTCGACCCCAAAAACATTCAGTACTTC.

This clonotype was seen many times. V usage is TRBV19 and J usage is TRBJ2-5; D is perhaps TRBD2 (6 bases). Germline CDR1 LNHDA, CDR2 SQIVND (reference sequence). The CDR3 contains 15 residues. With 2 bases removed from V and 5 bases from J, the gap between germline ends came to 15 bases. The CDR3 sequence is CASSIRAGSWETQYF. In nucleotides, the CDR3 is TGTGCCAGTAGTATACGTGCGGGGTCTTGGGAGACCCAGTACTTC.

This clonotype has at least ten counts. The J gene is TRBJ2-5, the V gene TRBV20-1; 8 nucleotides match TRBD2. CDR1 is DFQATT and CDR2 is SNEGSKA in the germline V gene (reference sequence). After removal of 5 bases from V and 5 bases from J, the junction contained 7 bases not matched to a gene. CDR3 length equals 13 residues. DNA of the CDR3: TGCAGTGCTCCGCCCGGGAGGGGGGAGACCCAGTACTTC. Its protein product is CSAPPGRGETQYF.

The rearrangement links TRBV5-1 to TRBJ2-2; D is ambiguous. The CDR3 is 14 amino acids. Germline CDR1 reads SGHRS; CDR2 reads YFSETQ. With 0 bases removed from V and 6 bases from J, the gap between germline ends came to 9 bases. CDR3 DNA sequence: TGCGCCAGCAGCTTGGATACGGACCCCGGGGAGCTGTTTTTT. Translated, it gives CASSLDTDPGELFF.

This clonotype was detected many times. The chain couples TRBV6-5 to TRBJ1-3; D not resolved. CDR1 and CDR2 (germline): MNHEY, SVGAGI. V was clipped by 0 bases and J by 7 bases, with 16 bases between them. The length of the CDR3 is 16 residues. CDR3 region: CASSYSVTALGNTIYF. CDR3 DNA sequence: TGTGCCAGCAGTTACTCGGTAACAGCCCTTGGGAACACCATATATTTT.

This clonotype was seen at least ten times. This rearrangement joins TRBV29-1 to TRBJ2-3; 12 positions agree with TRBD2. V was clipped by 6 bases and J by 5 bases; unmatched bases: 6. Germline-derived CDR1 and CDR2 are SQVTM and ANQGSEA. The CDR3 covers 14 residues. CDR3 bases: TGCAGCGTAGTACCGGGACTAGCGGGAGATACGCAGTATTTT. It yields the protein CSVVPGLAGDTQYF.

This clonotype came up many times. This chain links TRBV25-1 with TRBJ1-2; 7 nucleotides align to TRBD1. The CDR3 extends over 14 amino acids. Germline V gives CDR1 MGHDK, CDR2 SYGVNS. V trimming: 4 bases; J trimming: 6 bases; junction bases outside the gene matches: 8. The CDR3 DNA reads as TGTGCCAGCAGTGCACCTGGACAGGACGATGGCTACACCTTC. Protein product: CASSAPGQDDGYTF.

This clonotype has a count of ten or more. The chain couples TRBV7-2 to TRBJ2-7, with D possibly matching TRBD2 (5 bases). V lost 0 bases and J 2 bases, leaving 11 bases between the germline ends. The length of the CDR3 is 15 residues. Germline lookup yields CDR1 SGHTA and CDR2 FQGNSA. Here the CDR3 DNA reads TGTGCCAGCAGCTTAGCTAGCGTTGGGGCCTACGAGCAGTACTTC. Its translation is CASSLASVGAYEQYF.

This clonotype has at least ten counts. The rearrangement uses TRBV20-1 and TRBJ1-2; D might be TRBD1 (5 bases). Trimming shortened V by 3 bases and J by 1 base, and 12 bases separated the two germline ends. Germline-derived CDR1 and CDR2 are DFQATT and SNEGSKA (reference sequence). There are 14 residues in the CDR3. The CDR3 loop reads CSARGRGINYGYTF. CDR3 coding DNA: TGCAGTGCTAGGGGGCGAGGAATTAACTATGGCTACACCTTC.

This clonotype appeared many times. The chain uses TRBV18 and TRBJ2-7, with a possible D match to TRBD1 (5 bases). V was clipped by 4 bases and J by 6 bases, with 13 bases between them. This CDR3 has 13 amino acids. Germline lookup yields CDR1 KGHSH and CDR2 LQKENI. CDR3 residues: CASSLIGAFEQYF. DNA of the CDR3: TGTGCCAGCTCACTCATTGGGGCGTTCGAGCAGTACTTC.

This clonotype was counted at least ten times. The chain recombines TRBV6-5 with TRBJ1-3, with D maybe TRBD1 (6 bases). CDR3 length equals 15 residues. Trimming took off 2 bases at V and 4 bases at J, with 12 bases between the two ends. Germline loops: CDR1 MNHEY, CDR2 SVGAGI. The CDR3 region is CASSYQGGVGNTIYF. CDR3 bases: TGTGCCAGCAGTTACCAAGGGGGTGTCGGAAACACCATATATTTT.

This clonotype was counted many times. V usage is TRBV20-1 and J usage is TRBJ1-5; D unclear. CDR1 and CDR2 (germline): DFQATT, SNEGSKA (reference sequence). The CDR3 has 15 residues. The V and J ends lost 0 bases and 3 bases respectively, with 12 bases between them. The CDR3 DNA reads as TGCAGTGCTAGAGATCCAGAGTCGGTCAATCAGCCCCAGCATTTT. This codes for CSARDPESVNQPQHF.

To note about this clonotype: Germline is not matched at one junction end, which may reflect a read error. The chain is built from TRBV5-1 and TRBJ2-5, with a tentative D call TRBD1 (7 bases). Germline CDR1 reads SGHRS; CDR2 reads YFSETQ. The CDR3 has 14 amino acids. CDR3 protein: CASGLGQGGETQYF. DNA of the CDR3: TGCGCCAGCGGCTTGGGGCAGGGGGGCGAGACCCAGTACTTC.

This clonotype was recorded at least ten times. The J gene is TRBJ2-4, the V gene TRBV28; 11 bases align to TRBD2. Germline-derived CDR1 and CDR2 are MDHEN and SYDVKM. There are 20 residues in the CDR3. Trimming cost V 2 bases and J 1 base; bases outside gene matches: 13. The CDR3 loop reads CASSLSGGVAGGNAKNIQYF. The CDR3 DNA reads as TGTGCCAGCAGTTTAAGCGGAGGGGTAGCGGGAGGGAACGCCAAAAACATTCAGTACTTC.

This clonotype has at least ten counts. The chain joins TRBV19 to TRBJ2-1; weak D call: TRBD1 (5 bases). Germline V gene data show CDR1 as LNHDA and CDR2 as SQIVND (reference sequence). The CDR3 sequence is 14 residues long. V dropped 2 bases and J dropped 6 bases, with 11 bases sitting between them. The CDR3 DNA follows: TGTGCCAGTAGTATAAGTAGGGGAATCAATGAGCAGTTCTTC. As protein: CASSISRGINEQFF.

Ten or more counts support this clonotype. The chain employs TRBV25-1 and TRBJ2-7, with D perhaps being TRBD1 or TRBD2 (5 bases each). This CDR3 has 13 amino acids. The V gene's germline CDR1 is MGHDK and CDR2 SYGVNS. Trimming stripped 6 bases from V and 2 bases from J, with 11 bases between. CDR3 nucleotide sequence: TGTGCCAGCAGGGGGACCGGGACCTACGAGCAGTACTTC. This codes for CASRGTGTYEQYF.

This clonotype has at least ten counts. The chain carries TRBV12-3 or TRBV12-4 and TRBJ2-3; 8 nucleotides align to TRBD1. V was clipped by 10 bases and J by 2 bases; unmatched bases: 8. This CDR3 region has 14 residues. CDR3 in amino acids: CATLQGDVTDTQYF. CDR3 bases: TGTGCCACATTACAGGGGGACGTCACAGATACGCAGTATTTT.